This T cell receptor (beta chain) emerged from a study of T cell clones after liver transplantation. Sequencing was performed with immunoSEQ multiplex PCR; in TCRdb, only in-frame clones are kept and a portion is missing. Of about 100,000 clones listed, around 86% are singletons. V was shortened by 7 bases and J by 0 bases, with 9 bases between the two germline ends. Germline V gives CDR1 SNHLY, CDR2 FYNNEI. The CDR3 is 13 amino acids. This TCR came from a human donor who received a liver transplant. This material consisted of CD4+ T cells from blood, taken before liver transplant. V gene TRBV2 combines with J gene TRBJ1-1; no definite D call. The CDR3 loop is CASKPDLNTEAFF. In DNA, the CDR3 is TGTGCCAGCAAGCCTGATTTGAACACTGAAGCTTTCTTT.